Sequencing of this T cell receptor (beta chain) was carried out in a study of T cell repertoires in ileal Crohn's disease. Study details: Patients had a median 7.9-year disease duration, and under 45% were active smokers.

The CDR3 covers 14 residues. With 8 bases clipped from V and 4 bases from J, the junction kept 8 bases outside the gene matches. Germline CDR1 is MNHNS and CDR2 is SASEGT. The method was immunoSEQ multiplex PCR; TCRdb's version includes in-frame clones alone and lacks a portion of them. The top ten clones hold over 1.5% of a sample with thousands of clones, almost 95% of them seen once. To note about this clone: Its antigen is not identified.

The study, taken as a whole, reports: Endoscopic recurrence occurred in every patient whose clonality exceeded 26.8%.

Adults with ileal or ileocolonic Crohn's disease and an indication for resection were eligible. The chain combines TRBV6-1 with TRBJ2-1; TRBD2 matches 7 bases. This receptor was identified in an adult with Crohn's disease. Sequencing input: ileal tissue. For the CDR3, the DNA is TGTGCCAGCCAGTGGGCGGGAGATTACAATGAGCAGTTCTTC. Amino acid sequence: CASQWAGDYNEQFF.